These 8 T cell receptor beta chains originate from one sample sequenced in a study of cytomegalovirus exposure and HLA in healthy donors. PCR employed 60 Vbeta and 13 Jbeta primers. TCRdb's copy holds only in-frame clones and misses some; the assay was immunoSEQ multiplex PCR. In the table there are 150,000 to 200,000 clones, roughly 85% of which are singletons. The sample comprised PBMCs. The receptor set was obtained from a woman in her thirties in good health and CMV-seropositive.

The rearrangement uses TRBV6-5 and TRBJ1-2, with D tentatively TRBD1 (6 bases). The CDR3 loop spans 14 amino acids. Germline loops: CDR1 MNHEY, CDR2 SVGAGI. Trimming took 0 bases from V and 3 from J, leaving 8 bases between them. The CDR3 nucleotides read TGTGCCAGCAGTTACTCACCAGGGGACTATGGCTACACCTTC. Residues: CASSYSPGDYGYTF.

This clone was seen only a few times. The J gene is TRBJ1-2, the V gene TRBV9; weak D call: TRBD1 (5 bases). The CDR3 has 13 amino acids. Trimming took 6 bases from V and 6 from J, leaving 15 bases between them. From germline, CDR1 is SGDLS and CDR2 YYNGEE. The DNA for the CDR3 is TGTGCCAGCAATACGGGGGGAGTTGATGGCTACACCTTC. Its protein product is CASNTGGVDGYTF.

The chain employs TRBV5-8 and TRBJ1-6; a possible D gene is TRBD1 (5 bases). This CDR3 has 16 amino acids. V was clipped by 0 bases and J by 8 bases, with 15 bases between them. Germline CDR1 reads SGHTS; CDR2 reads YDEGEE. CDR3 in amino acids: CASSLAEWGPYSPLHF. In DNA, the CDR3 is TGTGCCAGCAGCTTGGCTGAGTGGGGCCCCTATTCACCCCTCCACTTT.

The chain carries TRBV6-6 and TRBJ1-1; no clear D gene. This CDR3 contains 14 residues. Deletions cut 0 bases from V and 2 bases from J, with 7 bases between. In germline, CDR1 is MNHNY, CDR2 SVGAGI (reference sequence). The DNA of the CDR3 is TGTGCCAGCAGTTACTCACCGGGTAACACTGAAGCTTTCTTT. Amino acids: CASSYSPGNTEAFF.

V gene TRBV28 combines with J gene TRBJ2-7, with 8 bases aligning to TRBD2. This CDR3 spans 12 amino acids. Germline assignment: CDR1 MDHEN and CDR2 SYDVKM. V gave up 7 bases and J gave up 5 bases; unmatched junction bases: 4. In nucleotides, the CDR3 is TGTGCCAGCAACCCGGGAGGGGACGAGCAGTACTTC. Encoded protein: CASNPGGDEQYF.

J is TRBJ2-7 and V is TRBV19; 14 bases match TRBD2. CDR1 is LNHDA, CDR2 SQIVND, per germline (reference sequence). The CDR3 consists of 16 residues. V gave up 8 bases and J gave up 2 bases; unmatched junction bases: 8. DNA of the CDR3: TGTGCCAGTGGGACTAGCGGGAGTTCCGGTACCTACGAGCAGTACTTC. This codes for CASGTSGSSGTYEQYF. Complete variable domain (other parts from reference TRBV19 and TRBJ2-7): DGGITQSPKYLFRKEGQNVTLSCEQNLNHDAMYWYRQDPGQGLRLIYYSQIVNDFQKGDIAEGYSVSREKKESFPLTVTSAQKNPTAFYLCASGTSGSSGTYEQYFGPGTRLTVT.

This clone has only one observation. This chain connects TRBV5-6 to TRBJ1-4; D is possibly TRBD1 (6 bases). Germline CDR1 reads SGHDT; CDR2 reads YYEEEE. This CDR3 region has 16 residues. V lost 4 bases and J lost 6, with 19 bases in between. For the CDR3, the DNA is TGTGCCAGCAGCAGTCGGGACATTCAAAGGGATGAAAAACTGTTTTTT. Protein: CASSSRDIQRDEKLFF.

The chain is built from TRBV23-1 and TRBJ2-2; a weak D match, TRBD1 (7 bases). TRBV23-1 is designated an ORF whose function remains uncertain. V was trimmed by 2 bases and J by 6 bases, leaving 19 bases between them. The CDR3 consists of 17 residues. In DNA form, the CDR3 reads TGCGCCAGCAGTCAACAAAACAGGGGAGGTGAAGCCGGGGAGCTGTTTTTT. This gives the protein CASSQQNRGGEAGELFF.